A selection of T cell receptor beta chains follows, all from one sample in a study of beta chain features in type 1 diabetes. Using immunoSEQ multiplex PCR, the repertoire was profiled, and TCRdb retains in-frame clones only, with some absent. The repertoire includes 200,000 to 250,000 clones, 25% to 30% of them detected once, and more than 3% sits in the top ten. The sequencing sample was made of central memory CD4+ T cells from blood. Receptors were obtained from a man aged 25 to 40 in good health. Both conserved end residues are part of each CDR3. Each record gives: clone size, J gene, D gene, V gene, CDR3 DNA, CDR3 protein. A D gene is named only where the DNA matches it firmly. Expanded clones get a size class; other rows say once, few or many, or leave the size out.

.,TRBJ2-7,TRBD2,TRBV5-1,TGCGCCAGCAGGGTAGTAGCGGGGGCCACCTACGAGCAGTACTTC,CASRVVAGATYEQYF
.,TRBJ1-6,.,TRBV18,TGTGCCAGCTCATCCGGGCCAGACTCACCCCTCCACTTT,CASSSGPDSPLHF
.,TRBJ2-1,TRBD1,TRBV7-6,TGTGCCAGCAGCTTAGCGCTCGGGACAGTGGGAAGTGAGCAGTTCTTC,CASSLALGTVGSEQFF
.,TRBJ2-1,TRBD2,TRBV7-2,TGTGCCAGCAGCGCCTCTAGCGGGGGCCGCGCAAAGCAGTTCTTC,CASSASSGGRAKQFF
.,TRBJ2-7,.,TRBV5-1,TGCGCCAGCAGCTTGGAAGGTCTAGCCAGCTACGAGCAGTACTTC,CASSLEGLASYEQYF
.,TRBJ2-2,.,TRBV7-2,TGTGCCAGCAGCTTGGTAGGGCAGTGGAACACCGGGGAGCTGTTTTTT,CASSLVGQWNTGELFF
.,TRBJ2-7,TRBD2,TRBV2,TGTGCCAGCAGCCCCGCGCCGGGACTAGCTAGCGCCGAGCAGTACTTC,CASSPAPGLASAEQYF
.,TRBJ1-5,.,TRBV10-3,TGTGCCATCAGGGCTGGGTCGGACCAGCCCCAGCATTTT,CAIRAGSDQPQHF
.,TRBJ1-6,.,TRBV6-6,TGTGCCAGCAGTTACGAATCAGGGCGTAATTCACCCCTCCACTTT,CASSYESGRNSPLHF
many,TRBJ1-5,.,TRBV10-3,TGTGCCATCAGTGAGTCGACGGTTCAGCCCCAGCATTTT,CAISESTVQPQHF
.,TRBJ2-5,TRBD2,TRBV4-3,TGCGCCAGCAGCCTGGGGACTAGCGGAGAGACCCAGTACTTC,CASSLGTSGETQYF
few,TRBJ2-1,TRBD1,TRBV7-8,TGTGCCAGCAGCTACAGGGGGAGATACAATGAGCAGTTCTTC,CASSYRGRYNEQFF
few,TRBJ2-5,.,TRBV29-1,TGCAGTGGGTCGAGGGTAAGGGAGACCCAGTACTTC,CSGSRVRETQYF